A single TCR beta chain is shown here with its context. As yet, its antigen is unknown. These data come from a study of human T cells and chemical hapten exposure. Background on the study: In the approximately 25-week study, patients were dosed weekly with diphenylcyclopropenone on the scalp throughout.

The study's findings and limits: Expanded TCR sets contained significantly more large CDR3 similarity clusters than controls.

CDR1 and CDR2 (germline): SGHKS, YYEKEE (reference sequence). The CDR3 runs 14 residues. After removal of 1 base from V and 3 bases from J, the junction contained 2 bases not matched to a gene. TCRdb ran MiXCR on the RACE reads and lists one entry per CDR3 protein. The sample includes hundreds of thousands of distinct CDR3 sequences, roughly 6.3% seen only once; the top ten take under 7%. Time point noted: patch test 2, 6 weeks after DPC sensitization. The treatment here: therapeutic diphenylcyclopropenone sensitization with weekly scalp DPC. Sequenced here: whole blood, sampled in connection with sensitization to the hapten diphenylcyclopropenone (DPC). This clonotype was obtained from a woman younger than 30 with alopecia areata. Some clones in this sample may be carry-over from other donors' samples. The chain couples TRBV5-5 to TRBJ1-2, with 8 bases fitting TRBD1. The CDR3 loop is CASSLQGAYYGYTF. The CDR3, as DNA: TGTGCCAGCAGCTTGCAGGGGGCTTACTATGGCTACACCTTC.